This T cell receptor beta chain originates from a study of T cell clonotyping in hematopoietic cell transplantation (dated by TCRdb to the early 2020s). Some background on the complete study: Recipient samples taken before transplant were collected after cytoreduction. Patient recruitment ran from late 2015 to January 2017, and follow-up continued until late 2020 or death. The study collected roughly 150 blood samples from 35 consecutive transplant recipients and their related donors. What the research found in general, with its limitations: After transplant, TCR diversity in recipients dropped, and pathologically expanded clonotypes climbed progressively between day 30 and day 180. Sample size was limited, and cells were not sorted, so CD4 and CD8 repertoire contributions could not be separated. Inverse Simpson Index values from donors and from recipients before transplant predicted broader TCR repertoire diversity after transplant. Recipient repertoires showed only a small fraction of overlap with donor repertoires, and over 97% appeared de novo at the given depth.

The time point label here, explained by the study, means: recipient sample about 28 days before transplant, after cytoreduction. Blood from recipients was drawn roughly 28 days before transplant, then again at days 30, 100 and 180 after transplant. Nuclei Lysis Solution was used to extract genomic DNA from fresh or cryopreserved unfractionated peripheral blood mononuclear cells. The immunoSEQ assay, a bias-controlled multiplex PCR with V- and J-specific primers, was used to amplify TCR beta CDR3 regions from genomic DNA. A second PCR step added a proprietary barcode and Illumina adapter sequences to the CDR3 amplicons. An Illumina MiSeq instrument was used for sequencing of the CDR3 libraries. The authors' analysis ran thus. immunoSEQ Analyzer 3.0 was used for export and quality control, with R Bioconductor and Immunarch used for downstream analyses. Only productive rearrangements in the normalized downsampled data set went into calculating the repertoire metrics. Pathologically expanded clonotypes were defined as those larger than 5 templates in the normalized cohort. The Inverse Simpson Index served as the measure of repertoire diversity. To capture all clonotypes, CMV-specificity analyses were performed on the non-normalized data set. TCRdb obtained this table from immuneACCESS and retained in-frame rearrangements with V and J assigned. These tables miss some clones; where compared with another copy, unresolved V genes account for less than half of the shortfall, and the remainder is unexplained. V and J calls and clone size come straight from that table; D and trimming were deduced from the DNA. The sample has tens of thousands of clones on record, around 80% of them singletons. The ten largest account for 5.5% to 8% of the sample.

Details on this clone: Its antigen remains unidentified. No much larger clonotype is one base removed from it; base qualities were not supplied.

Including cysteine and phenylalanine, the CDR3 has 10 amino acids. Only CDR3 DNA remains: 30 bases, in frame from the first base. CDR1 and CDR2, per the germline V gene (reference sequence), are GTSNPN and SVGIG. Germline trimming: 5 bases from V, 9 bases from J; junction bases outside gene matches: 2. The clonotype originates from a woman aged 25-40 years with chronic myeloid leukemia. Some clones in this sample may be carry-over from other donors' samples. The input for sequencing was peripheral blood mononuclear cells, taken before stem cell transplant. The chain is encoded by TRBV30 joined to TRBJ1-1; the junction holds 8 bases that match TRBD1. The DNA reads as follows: TGTGCCTGGGGCAGGGGGCAAGCTTTCTTT. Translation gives CAWGRGQAFF.